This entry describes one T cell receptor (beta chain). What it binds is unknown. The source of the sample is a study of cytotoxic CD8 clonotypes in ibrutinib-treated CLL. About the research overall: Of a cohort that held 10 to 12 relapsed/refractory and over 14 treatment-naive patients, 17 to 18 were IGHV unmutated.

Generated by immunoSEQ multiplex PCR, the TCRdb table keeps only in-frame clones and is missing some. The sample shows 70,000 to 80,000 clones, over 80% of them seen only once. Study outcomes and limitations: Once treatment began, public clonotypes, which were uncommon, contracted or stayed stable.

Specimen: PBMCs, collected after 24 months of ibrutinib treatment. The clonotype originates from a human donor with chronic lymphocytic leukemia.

CDR3 in amino acids: CSARDKETQYF. CDR3 nucleotide sequence: TGCAGTGCTAGAGATAAAGAGACCCAGTACTTC. The chain couples TRBV20-1 to TRBJ2-5; D uncertain. Germline lookup yields CDR1 DFQATT and CDR2 SNEGSKA (reference sequence). V lost 0 bases, J lost 3 bases, and 2 bases lay in between. This CDR3 spans 11 amino acids.